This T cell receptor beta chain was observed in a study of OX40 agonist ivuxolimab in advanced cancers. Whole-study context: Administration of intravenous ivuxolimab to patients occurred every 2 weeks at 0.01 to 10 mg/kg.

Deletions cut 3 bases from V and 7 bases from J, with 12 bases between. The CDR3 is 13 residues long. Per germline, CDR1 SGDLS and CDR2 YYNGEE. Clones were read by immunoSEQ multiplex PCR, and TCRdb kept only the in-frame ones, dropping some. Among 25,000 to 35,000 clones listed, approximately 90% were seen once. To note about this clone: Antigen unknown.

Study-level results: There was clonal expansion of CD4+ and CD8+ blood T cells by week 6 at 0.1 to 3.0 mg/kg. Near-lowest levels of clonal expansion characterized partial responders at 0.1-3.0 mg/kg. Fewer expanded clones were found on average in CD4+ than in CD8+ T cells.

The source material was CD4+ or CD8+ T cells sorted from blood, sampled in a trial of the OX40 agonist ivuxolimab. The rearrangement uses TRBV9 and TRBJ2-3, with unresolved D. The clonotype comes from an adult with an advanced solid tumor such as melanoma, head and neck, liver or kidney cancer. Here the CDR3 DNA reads TGTGCCAGCAGCGCTCCCTTCCTCCATACGCAGTATTTT. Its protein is CASSAPFLHTQYF.